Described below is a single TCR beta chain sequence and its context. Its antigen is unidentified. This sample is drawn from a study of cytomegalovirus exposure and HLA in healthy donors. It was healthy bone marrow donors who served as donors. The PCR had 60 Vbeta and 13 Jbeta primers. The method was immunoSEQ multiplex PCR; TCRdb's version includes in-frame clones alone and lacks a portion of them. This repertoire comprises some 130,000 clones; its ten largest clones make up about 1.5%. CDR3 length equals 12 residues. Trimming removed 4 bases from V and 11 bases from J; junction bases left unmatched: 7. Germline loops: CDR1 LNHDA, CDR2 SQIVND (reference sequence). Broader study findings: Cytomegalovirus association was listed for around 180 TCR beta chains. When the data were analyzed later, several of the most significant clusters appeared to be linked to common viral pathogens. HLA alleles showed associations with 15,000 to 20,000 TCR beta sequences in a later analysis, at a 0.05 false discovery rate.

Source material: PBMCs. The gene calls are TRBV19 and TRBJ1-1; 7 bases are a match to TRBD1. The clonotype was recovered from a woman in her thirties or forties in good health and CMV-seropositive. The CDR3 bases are TGTGCCAGTAGTACCGGGACAGAGTTGGCTTTCTTT. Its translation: CASSTGTELAFF.